One and the same sample provided the 2 T cell receptor beta chains below, sequenced in a study of cytomegalovirus exposure and HLA in healthy donors. Use of 60 Vbeta and 13 Jbeta primers characterized the PCR. Only in-frame clones appear in the TCRdb table, and some are missing; sequencing was by immunoSEQ multiplex PCR. Its clone listing holds 90,000 to 100,000 clones. The sample was PBMCs. The source of these receptors is a woman aged 30 to 39 in good health and CMV-seronegative.

The chain is built from TRBV6-1 and TRBJ2-4; maybe TRBD1 (5 bases). The germline V gene encodes CDR1 MNHNS and CDR2 SASEGT. This CDR3 is built from 14 residues. V was shortened by 4 bases and J by 6 bases, with 13 bases between the two germline ends. The CDR3, as DNA: TGTGCCAGCAGTGTTGAGGACACTGCAAACATTCAGTACTTC. Translation: CASSVEDTANIQYF.

The chain carries TRBV9 and TRBJ1-2; the D is unclear. Trimming took 4 bases from V and 4 from J, leaving 17 bases between them. This CDR3 has 15 amino acids. CDR1 is SGDLS and CDR2 is YYNGEE in the germline V gene. CDR3 DNA sequence: TGTGCCAGCAGCAGAACCGCGGCAGCACTCTATGGCTACACCTTC. It codes for CASSRTAAALYGYTF.